A selection of T cell receptor beta chains follows, all from one sample in a study of cytomegalovirus exposure and HLA in healthy donors. Repertoires were generated with immunoSEQ multiplex PCR, while TCRdb's copy carries only in-frame clones and drops some. The data contain more than 100,000 clones, about 16% of them seen just once; the ten biggest clones take up under 2.5%. The sequenced sample was PBMCs. The receptors were gathered from a woman under 30 in good health and CMV-seronegative. CDR3s include the opening cysteine and the closing phenylalanine or tryptophan. The D gene is left open where the match is weak. Size is stated for part of the rows, as once, few or many counts, or as a class when the clone is expanded.

clone_size,v_call,j_call,d_call,cdr3_aa,cdr3_nt
-,TRBV15,TRBJ1-6,TRBD1,CATGQGYSPLHF,TGTGCCACCGGACAGGGCTACTCACCCCTCCACTTT
few,TRBV6-5,TRBJ2-7,-,CASKRQSLSYEQYF,TGTGCCAGCAAAAGACAGTCCCTCTCCTACGAGCAGTACTTC
-,TRBV19,TRBJ1-5,TRBD1,CASLKRGQGYSNQPQHF,TGTGCCAGTCTAAAACGGGGACAGGGGTATAGCAATCAGCCCCAGCATTTT
few,TRBV9,TRBJ1-2,TRBD1,CASSAAGGRYGYTF,TGTGCCAGCAGCGCCGCAGGGGGCCGCTATGGCTACACCTTC
-,TRBV10-3,TRBJ1-3,TRBD1,CAIRSDRAGNTIYF,TGTGCCATCCGATCGGACAGGGCTGGAAACACCATATATTTT
few,TRBV19,TRBJ1-5,TRBD1,CATVNRGSNQPQHF,TGTGCCACGGTAAACAGGGGCAGCAATCAGCCCCAGCATTTT
-,TRBV2,TRBJ2-2,TRBD2,CASIRLAGAGELFF,TGTGCCAGCATTCGGCTAGCGGGGGCCGGGGAGCTGTTTTTT
few,TRBV7-8,TRBJ1-2,TRBD1,CASSLDRGVNTF,TGTGCCAGCAGCTTAGACAGGGGTGTAAACACCTTC
-,TRBV2,TRBJ2-7,-,CASSEDRIYEQYF,TGTGCCAGCAGTGAAGACAGAATATACGAGCAGTACTTC
-,TRBV6-1,TRBJ1-1,-,CASADRTHEAFF,TGTGCCAGCGCCGACAGGACTCATGAAGCTTTCTTT
few,TRBV7-2,TRBJ1-6,TRBD1,CASSTRQGNSPLHF,TGTGCCAGCAGCACCCGACAGGGCAATTCACCCCTCCACTTT
few,TRBV6-1,TRBJ2-7,TRBD2,CASSEAGLAGGNYYEQYF,TGTGCCAGCAGTGAAGCTGGGCTAGCGGGAGGGAATTACTACGAGCAGTACTTC
few,TRBV6-1,TRBJ2-7,TRBD1,CASSPGQIYYEQYF,TGTGCCAGCAGTCCGGGACAGATTTACTACGAGCAGTACTTC
-,TRBV29-1,TRBJ1-1,-,CSVANTEAFF,TGCAGCGTTGCAAACACTGAAGCTTTCTTT
-,TRBV4-2,TRBJ2-4,-,CASRTENIQYF,TGTGCCAGCCGGACAGAAAACATTCAGTACTTC
few,TRBV29-1,TRBJ2-1,-,CSVESPTGKAYNEQFF,TGCAGCGTTGAATCCCCTACAGGGAAGGCATACAATGAGCAGTTCTTC
few,TRBV7-9,TRBJ1-1,-,CASSLFPRDTELGEAFF,TGTGCCAGCAGCTTATTCCCCCGGGACACAGAACTGGGTGAAGCTTTCTTT
-,TRBV5-6,TRBJ1-2,TRBD1,CASTPTGGGLGYTF,TGTGCCAGCACCCCGACAGGAGGGGGCCTCGGCTACACCTTC
-,TRBV28,TRBJ2-7,-,CASSLIGRGRNEQYF,TGTGCCAGCAGTTTAATTGGTAGAGGGAGGAACGAGCAGTACTTC
few,TRBV5-1,TRBJ2-1,-,CASSDDRSSNEQFF,TGCGCCAGCAGCGACGACAGGTCTTCTAATGAGCAGTTCTTC
few,TRBV27,TRBJ1-1,TRBD1,CASSLSATGRTEAFF,TGTGCCAGCAGTTTATCAGCGACAGGGCGGACTGAAGCTTTCTTT
few,TRBV4-2,TRBJ2-7,TRBD2,CASSRPGTSGTSSYEQYF,TGTGCCAGCAGCCGTCCCGGGACTAGCGGGACCAGCTCCTACGAGCAGTACTTC